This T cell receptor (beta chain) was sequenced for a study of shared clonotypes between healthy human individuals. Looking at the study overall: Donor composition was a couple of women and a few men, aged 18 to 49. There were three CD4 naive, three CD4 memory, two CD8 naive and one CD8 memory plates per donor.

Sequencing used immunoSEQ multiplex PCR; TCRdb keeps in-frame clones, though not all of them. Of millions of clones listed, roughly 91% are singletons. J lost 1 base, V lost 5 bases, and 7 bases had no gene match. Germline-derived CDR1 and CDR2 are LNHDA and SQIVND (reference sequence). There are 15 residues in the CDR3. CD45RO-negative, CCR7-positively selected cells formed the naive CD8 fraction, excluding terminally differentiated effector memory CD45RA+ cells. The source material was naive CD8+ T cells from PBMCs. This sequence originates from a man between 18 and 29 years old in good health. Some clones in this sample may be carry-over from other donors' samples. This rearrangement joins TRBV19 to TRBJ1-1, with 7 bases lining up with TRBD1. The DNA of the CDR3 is TGTGCCAGTAGTGAGAGGGACAGCACGAACACTGAAGCTTTCTTT. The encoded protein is CASSERDSTNTEAFF.